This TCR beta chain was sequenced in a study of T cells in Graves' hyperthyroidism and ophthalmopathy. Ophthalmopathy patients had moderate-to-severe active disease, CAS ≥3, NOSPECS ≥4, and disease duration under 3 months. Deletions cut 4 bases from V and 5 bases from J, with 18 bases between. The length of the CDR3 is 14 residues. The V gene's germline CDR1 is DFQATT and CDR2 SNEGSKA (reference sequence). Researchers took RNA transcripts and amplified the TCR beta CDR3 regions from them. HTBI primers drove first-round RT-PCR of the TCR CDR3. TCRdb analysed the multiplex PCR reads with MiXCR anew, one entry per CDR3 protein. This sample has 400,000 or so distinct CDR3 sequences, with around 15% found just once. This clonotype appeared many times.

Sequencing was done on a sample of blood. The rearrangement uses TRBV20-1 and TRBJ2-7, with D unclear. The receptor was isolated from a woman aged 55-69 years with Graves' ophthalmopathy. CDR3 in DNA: TGCAGTGCTACGGACCAGGCTGTCTCAGACGAGCAGTACTTC. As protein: CSATDQAVSDEQYF.